The 3 T cell receptor beta chains listed next were all sequenced from one sample in a study of CD4 T cells in relation to SARS-CoV-2 and coronaviruses. Their antigen targets remain unknown. Before the COVID-19 pandemic, during about 2011-2019, CD4+ T cells were taken from unexposed donors. The cells were cultured for over eight days before CD4+ T cells were isolated. Generated by immunoSEQ multiplex PCR, the TCRdb table keeps only in-frame clones and is missing some. The sample carries approximately 24,000 clones, roughly four fifths recorded once. Sequenced: CD4+ T cells from PBMCs, cultured in vitro. Receptors were obtained from a human donor in good health.

The V gene is TRBV5-5, the J gene TRBJ1-2, with 8 bases lining up with TRBD1. Trimming removed 0 bases from V and 8 bases from J; junction bases left unmatched: 9. The CDR3 extends over 15 amino acids. The V gene's germline CDR1 is SGHKS and CDR2 YYEKEE (reference sequence). This chain's CDR3 is CASSLVETGDGGYTF. Written as DNA, the CDR3 is TGTGCCAGCAGCTTGGTGGAGACAGGGGATGGGGGCTACACCTTC. Filled out from reference TRBV5-5 and TRBJ1-2, the complete variable domain reads DAGVTQSPTHLIKTRGQQVTLRCSPISGHKSVSWYQQVLGQGPQFIFQYYEKEERGRGNFPDRFSARQFPNYSSELNVNALLLGDSALYLCASSLVETGDGGYTFGSGTRLTVV.

On this clone itself: Germline is not matched at one junction end, which may reflect a read error. The rearrangement uses TRBV29-1 and TRBJ1-2; 8 bases are shared with TRBD1. This CDR3 is built from 13 residues. Per germline, CDR1 SQVTM and CDR2 ANQGSEA. CDR3 sequence reads: CSAEDRGGYGYTF. The CDR3 DNA reads as TGCAGCGCTGAAGACAGGGGCGGCTATGGCTACACCTTC.

This chain joins TRBV5-4 and TRBJ2-3, with a weak D call TRBD2 (6 bases). The CDR3 length is 15 residues. V lost 4 bases and J lost 2, with 14 bases in between. Per germline, CDR1 SGHNT and CDR2 YYREEE (reference sequence). CDR3 in DNA: TGTGCCAGCAGCCGGTGGACGCGGGACACAGATACGCAGTATTTT. It translates to CASSRWTRDTDTQYF.